The clone carrying this T cell receptor beta chain has just one count. Only Caucasian adults living in Nashville, Tennessee served as donors. The data were obtained in a study of shared clonotypes between healthy human individuals. Germline V gene lookup returns CDR1 ENHRY and CDR2 SYGVKD. Trimming stripped 2 bases from V and 7 bases from J, with 17 bases between. This CDR3 has 15 amino acids. Profiled with immunoSEQ multiplex PCR; TCRdb holds only in-frame clones, not every one. The sample contains 2,500,000 or so clones, more than 80% of which appear only once. The TCR was taken from a man in his late teens or twenties in good health. This chain uses TRBV10-3 with TRBJ2-5; perhaps TRBD2 as D (6 bases). The sequenced sample consisted of naive CD4+ T cells sorted from blood. Subset described: CD45RA+ positively selected. CDR3 sequence: CAISEQTGLKGTQYF. Here the CDR3 DNA reads TGTGCCATCAGTGAGCAAACGGGACTCAAGGGGACCCAGTACTTC.